What follows are 3 T cell receptor beta chains derived from one specimen sequenced in a study of blood T cell repertoires in COVID-19. Clones were sequenced by immunoSEQ multiplex PCR, and TCRdb holds only the in-frame ones, with some missing. Of hundreds of thousands of clones in the sample, roughly nine tenths were seen once. Sequencing input: PBMCs or T cells enriched from blood (not recorded which). These receptor sequences come from a woman between 18 and 29 years old who had recovered from COVID-19.

The genes are TRBV5-1 and TRBJ1-2; D may be TRBD1 (6 bases). CDR1 and CDR2 from the germline V gene are SGHRS and YFSETQ. With 1 base removed from V and 0 bases from J, the gap between germline ends came to 10 bases. CDR3 size: 15 residues. CDR3 protein: CASSLSTGPNYGYTF. CDR3 coding DNA: TGCGCCAGCAGCTTGTCAACAGGGCCTAACTATGGCTACACCTTC.

This clone was detected only once. This chain connects TRBV3-1 (or the pseudogene TRBV3-2) to TRBJ2-1, with a weak D call TRBD2 (5 bases). CDR3 length: 12 residues. Germline CDR1 is LGHDT and CDR2 is YNNKEL (reference sequence). V was shortened by 4 bases and J by 10 bases, with 11 bases between the two germline ends. The DNA for the CDR3 is TGTGCCAGCAGCCTTAGGACTGAGGAGCAGTTCTTC. This encodes CASSLRTEEQFF.

V usage is TRBV27 and J usage is TRBJ1-2; the D is unclear. The V gene's germline CDR1 is MNHEY and CDR2 SMNVEV (reference sequence). The CDR3 sequence is 15 residues long. The V and J ends lost 4 bases and 3 bases respectively, with 15 bases between them. The CDR3 region has the DNA TGTGCCAGCAGTTCCCCAACGCAGGCTCACTATGGCTACACCTTC. It yields the protein CASSSPTQAHYGYTF.